The clone carrying this T cell receptor beta chain was detected a few times. The antigen remains unidentified. These data are taken from a study of response to subunit inactivated influenza vaccine. TCRdb independently ran MiXCR on the RT-PCR reads; one entry per CDR3 protein. The sample carries about 650,000 distinct CDR3 sequences, 13% to 15% recorded once. Study outcomes and limitations: Each seasonal influenza vaccination recruits few new T cells, the authors suggested.

The length of the CDR3 is 13 residues. The V segment lost 6 bases and the J segment 5 bases; nucleotides outside the gene matches: 6. This specimen consisted of PBMCs from blood, obtained around 15 days before vaccination. This TCR was sampled from a man aged 50 to 59 who received an inactivated influenza vaccine. This chain joins TRBV12-3 or TRBV12-4 and TRBJ2-7; TRBD2 agrees at 8 bases. The CDR3 nucleotides read TGTGCCAGCAGAGCGGGGGTTAGTGACGAGCAGTACTTC. Amino acid sequence: CASRAGVSDEQYF.